What follows describes a single TCR beta chain. Its antigen remains unidentified. The data were taken from a study of T cell responses to AZD1222 COVID-19 vaccine. Trimming took 4 bases from V and 0 from J, leaving 20 bases between them. Germline V gives CDR1 SGDLS, CDR2 YYNGEE. The length of the CDR3 is 18 residues. Libraries were prepared by immunoSEQ multiplex PCR; TCRdb keeps only in-frame clonotypes and omits some of them. The data contain some 130,000 clones, over 90% of them singletons. General observations from the study: The sample set comprised mostly white British donors with more females, and clonal diversity was possibly underestimated. Across the whole spike, CD4 TCRs peaked at regions 160-218 and 743-854.

Sequencing used peripheral blood, obtained on day 0 of AZD1222 vaccination. The TCR originated in an adult in good health. The chain carries TRBV9 and TRBJ1-3; D uncertain. Here the CDR3 DNA reads TGTGCCAGCAGCCCGCAGTCTCTAGAAACCCTCTCTGGAAACACCATATATTTT. It translates to CASSPQSLETLSGNTIYF.